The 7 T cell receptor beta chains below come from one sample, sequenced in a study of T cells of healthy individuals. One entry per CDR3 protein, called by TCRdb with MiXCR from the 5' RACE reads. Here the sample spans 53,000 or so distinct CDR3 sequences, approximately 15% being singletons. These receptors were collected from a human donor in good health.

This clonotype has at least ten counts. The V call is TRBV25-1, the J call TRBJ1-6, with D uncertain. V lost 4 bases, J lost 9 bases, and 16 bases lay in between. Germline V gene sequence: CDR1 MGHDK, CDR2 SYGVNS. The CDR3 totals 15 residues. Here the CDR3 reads CASSGFGGRISPLHF. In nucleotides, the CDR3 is TGTGCCAGCAGTGGGTTTGGTGGAAGGATTTCACCCCTCCACTTT.

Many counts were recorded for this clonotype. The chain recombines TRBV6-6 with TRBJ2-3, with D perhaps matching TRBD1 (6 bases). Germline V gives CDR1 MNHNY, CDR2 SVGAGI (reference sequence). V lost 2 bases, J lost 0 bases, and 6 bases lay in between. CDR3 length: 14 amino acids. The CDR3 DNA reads TGTGCCAGCAGTTACACAGGGAGCACAGATACGCAGTATTTT. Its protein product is CASSYTGSTDTQYF.

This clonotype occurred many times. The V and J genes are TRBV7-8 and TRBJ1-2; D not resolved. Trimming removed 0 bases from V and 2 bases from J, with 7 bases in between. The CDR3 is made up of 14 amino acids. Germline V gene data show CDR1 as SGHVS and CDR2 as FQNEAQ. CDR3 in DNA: TGTGCCAGCAGCTTAGCCCGGACCAACTATGGCTACACCTTC. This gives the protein CASSLARTNYGYTF.

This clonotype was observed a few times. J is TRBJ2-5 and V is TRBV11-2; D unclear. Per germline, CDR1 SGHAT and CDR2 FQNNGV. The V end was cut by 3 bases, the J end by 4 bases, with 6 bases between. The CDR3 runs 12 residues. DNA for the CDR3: TGTGCCAGCAGCTTTACACCAGAGACCCAGTACTTC. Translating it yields CASSFTPETQYF.

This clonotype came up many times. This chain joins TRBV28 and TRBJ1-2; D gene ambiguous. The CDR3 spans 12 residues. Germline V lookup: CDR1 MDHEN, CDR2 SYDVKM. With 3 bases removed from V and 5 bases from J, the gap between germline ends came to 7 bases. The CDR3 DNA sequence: TGTGCCAGCAGTTTCAACAGATATGGCTACACCTTC. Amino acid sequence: CASSFNRYGYTF.

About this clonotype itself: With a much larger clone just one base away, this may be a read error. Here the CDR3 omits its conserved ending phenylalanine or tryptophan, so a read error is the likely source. The CDR3 coding sequence is TGCGCCAGCAGCCGAGACCCGGGGGACGGTTATGGCTACACCTTA. Translating it yields CASSRDPGDGYGYTL. The gene calls are TRBV4-3 and TRBJ1-2, with TRBD1 as a possible D gene (5 bases). V was shortened by 4 bases and J by 5 bases, with 17 bases between the two germline ends. The CDR3 consists of 15 residues. Germline V gives CDR1 LGHNA, CDR2 YSLEER.

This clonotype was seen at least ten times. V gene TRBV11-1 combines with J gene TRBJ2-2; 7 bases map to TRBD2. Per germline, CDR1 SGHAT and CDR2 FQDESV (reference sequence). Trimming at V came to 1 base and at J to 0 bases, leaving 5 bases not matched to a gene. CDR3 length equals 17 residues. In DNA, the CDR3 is TGTGCCAGCAGCTTAGTTGGGGGACTACCGAACACCGGGGAGCTGTTTTTT. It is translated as CASSLVGGLPNTGELFF.